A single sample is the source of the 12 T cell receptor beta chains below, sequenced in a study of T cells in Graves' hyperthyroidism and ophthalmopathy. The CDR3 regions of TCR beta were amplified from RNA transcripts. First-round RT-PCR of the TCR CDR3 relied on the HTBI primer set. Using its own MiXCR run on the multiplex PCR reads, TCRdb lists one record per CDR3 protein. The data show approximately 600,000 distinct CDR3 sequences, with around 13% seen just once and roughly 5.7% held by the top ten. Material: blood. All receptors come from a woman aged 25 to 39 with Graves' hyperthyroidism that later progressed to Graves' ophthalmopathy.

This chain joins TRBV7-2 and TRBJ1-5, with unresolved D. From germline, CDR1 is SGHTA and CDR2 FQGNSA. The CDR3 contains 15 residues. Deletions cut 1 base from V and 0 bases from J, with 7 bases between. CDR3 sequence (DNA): TGTGCCAGCAGCTTAGGGGAAAATAGCAATCAGCCCCAGCATTTT. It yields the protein CASSLGENSNQPQHF.

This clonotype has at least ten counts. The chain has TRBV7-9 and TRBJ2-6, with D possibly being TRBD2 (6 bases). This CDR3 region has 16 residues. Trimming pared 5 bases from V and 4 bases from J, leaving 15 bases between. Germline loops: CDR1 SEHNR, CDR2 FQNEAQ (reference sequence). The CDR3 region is CASSPGTSLGANVLTF. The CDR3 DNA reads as TGTGCCAGCAGCCCAGGGACTTCTCTGGGGGCCAACGTCCTGACTTTC.

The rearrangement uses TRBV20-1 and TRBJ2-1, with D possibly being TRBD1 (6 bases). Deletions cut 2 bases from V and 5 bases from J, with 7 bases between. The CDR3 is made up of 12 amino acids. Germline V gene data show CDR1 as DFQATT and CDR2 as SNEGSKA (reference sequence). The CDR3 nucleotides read TGCAGTGCTAGAAGGGACAACAATGAGCAGTTCTTC. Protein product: CSARRDNNEQFF.

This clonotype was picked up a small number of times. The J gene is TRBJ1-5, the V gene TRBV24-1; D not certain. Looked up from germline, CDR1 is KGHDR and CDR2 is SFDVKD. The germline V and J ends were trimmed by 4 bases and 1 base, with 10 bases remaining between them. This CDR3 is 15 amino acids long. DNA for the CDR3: TGTGCCACCAGTGACGGTTTGGCAAGCAATCAGCCCCAGCATTTT. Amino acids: CATSDGLASNQPQHF.

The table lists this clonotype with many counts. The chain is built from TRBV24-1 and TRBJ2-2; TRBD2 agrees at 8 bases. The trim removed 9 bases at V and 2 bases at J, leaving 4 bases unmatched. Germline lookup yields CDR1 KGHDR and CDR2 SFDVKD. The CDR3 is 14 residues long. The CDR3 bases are TGTGCCACCGGCGGGAGGTCTAACACCGGGGAGCTGTTTTTT. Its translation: CATGGRSNTGELFF.

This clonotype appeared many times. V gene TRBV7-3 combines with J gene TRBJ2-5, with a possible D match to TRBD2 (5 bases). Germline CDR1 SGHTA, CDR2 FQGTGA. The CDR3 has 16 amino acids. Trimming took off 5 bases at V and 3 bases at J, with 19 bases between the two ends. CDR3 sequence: CASSLAPALTEETQYF. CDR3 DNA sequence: TGTGCCAGCAGCCTAGCTCCGGCACTCACGGAAGAGACCCAGTACTTC.

In nucleotides, the CDR3 is TGTGCCAGCAGCCAAGGAACTAGCGGGCTATACAATGAGCAGTTCTTC. The encoded protein is CASSQGTSGLYNEQFF. The V gene is TRBV3-1, the J gene TRBJ2-1; TRBD2 matches at 9 bases. This CDR3 region has 16 residues. The V and J ends lost 1 base and 4 bases, in that order; junction bases with no gene match: 5. The germline V gene encodes CDR1 LGHDT and CDR2 YNNKEL (reference sequence).

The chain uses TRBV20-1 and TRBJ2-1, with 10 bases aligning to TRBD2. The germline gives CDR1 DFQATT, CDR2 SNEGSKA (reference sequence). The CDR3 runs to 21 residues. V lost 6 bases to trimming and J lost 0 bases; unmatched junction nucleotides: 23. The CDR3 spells CSAPEGVLAGESRSSYNEQFF. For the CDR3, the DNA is TGCAGTGCCCCCGAGGGGGTGCTAGCGGGAGAATCTAGGAGCTCCTACAATGAGCAGTTCTTC.

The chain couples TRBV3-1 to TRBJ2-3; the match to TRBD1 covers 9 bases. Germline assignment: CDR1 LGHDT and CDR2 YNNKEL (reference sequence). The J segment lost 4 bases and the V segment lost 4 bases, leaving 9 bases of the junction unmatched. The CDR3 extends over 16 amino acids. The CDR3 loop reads CASSPNDNRGPDTQYF. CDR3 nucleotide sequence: TGTGCCAGCAGCCCAAACGATAACAGGGGGCCAGATACGCAGTATTTT.

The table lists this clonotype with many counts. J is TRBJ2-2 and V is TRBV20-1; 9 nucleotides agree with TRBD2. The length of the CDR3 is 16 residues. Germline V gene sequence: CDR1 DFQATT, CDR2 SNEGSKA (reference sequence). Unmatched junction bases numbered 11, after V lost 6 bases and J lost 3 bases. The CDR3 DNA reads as TGCAGTGCCGTCGGGGCGGGAGGGGTCGACACCGGGGAGCTGTTTTTT. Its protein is CSAVGAGGVDTGELFF.

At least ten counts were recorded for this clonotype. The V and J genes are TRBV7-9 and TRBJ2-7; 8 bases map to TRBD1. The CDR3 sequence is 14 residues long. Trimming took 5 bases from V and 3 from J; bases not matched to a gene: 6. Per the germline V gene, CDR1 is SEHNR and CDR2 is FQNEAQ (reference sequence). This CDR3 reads CASSRGQGLYEQYF. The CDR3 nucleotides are TGTGCCAGCAGCCGAGGACAGGGACTCTACGAGCAGTACTTC.

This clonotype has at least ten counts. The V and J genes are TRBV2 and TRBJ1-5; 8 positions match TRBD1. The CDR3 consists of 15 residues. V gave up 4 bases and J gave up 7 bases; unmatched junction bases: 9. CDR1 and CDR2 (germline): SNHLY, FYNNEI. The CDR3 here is CASSGAGGQLQPQHF. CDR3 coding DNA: TGTGCCAGCAGTGGGGCAGGGGGCCAGTTACAGCCCCAGCATTTT.